This note documents a single T cell receptor (beta chain) sequence. This sample's time point: pre-treatment sample, taken before nivolumab and TIL therapy. Germline V gene sequence: CDR1 LNHDA, CDR2 SQIVND (reference sequence). This CDR3 is 14 amino acids long. V gave up 2 bases and J gave up 3 bases, with 8 bases separating them. This sample stems from a study of TIL therapy for anti-PD-1-resistant metastatic lung cancer. Sequencing used immunoSEQ v3. Sequencing was performed with immunoSEQ multiplex PCR; in TCRdb, only in-frame clones are kept and a portion is missing. The data hold tens of thousands of clones, with 80% to 90% observed a single time.

The starting material was blood, obtained at baseline. This chain joins TRBV19 and TRBJ1-5; no reliable D call. This sequence was found in a person aged 25-80 years with non-small cell lung cancer. The CDR3 sequence is CASSIPGFNQPQHF. The CDR3 nucleotides read TGTGCCAGTAGTATACCAGGTTTCAATCAGCCCCAGCATTTT.